This T cell receptor (beta chain) is from a study of shared clonotypes between healthy human individuals. The germline CDR1 and CDR2 sequences are WSHSY and SAAADI. Trimming cost V 5 bases and J 4 bases, with 18 bases left between them. There are 16 residues in the CDR3. Clones were read by immunoSEQ multiplex PCR, and TCRdb kept only the in-frame ones, dropping some. This sample has around 750,000 clones, with over 65% found just once. The genes are TRBV10-2 and TRBJ1-3; D possibly corresponds to TRBD1 (6 bases). Sequencing was done on a sample of memory CD4+ T cells sorted from blood. Subset indicated: CD45RA-negative fraction. This clonotype was obtained from a woman in her thirties in good health. The CDR3 DNA follows: TGCGCCAGCAGTCCATTTACAGGGACCGCAGGAAACACCATATATTTT. Translated: CASSPFTGTAGNTIYF.